The T cell receptor beta chain under discussion was sequenced for a study of CD8+ T cells in alopecia areata. The wider study: People stayed on tofacitinib for 6 to 18 months, then stopped the drug for 6 months.

Treatment reported: oral pan-JAK inhibitor, 5-10 mg twice daily. V dropped 2 bases and J dropped 6; count of bases not matched to a gene: 4. The CDR3 runs 13 residues. Germline loops: CDR1 MNHNS, CDR2 SASEGT. In each case, RNA was isolated and then reverse transcribed into cDNA as the sequencing template. The method was immunoSEQ multiplex PCR; TCRdb's version includes in-frame clones alone and lacks a portion of them. The sample has under 200,000 clones, less than 70% seen once. Sequences were derived from CD4+ T cells sorted from blood, sampled at week 24, from a patient treated with tofacitinib. The gene calls are TRBV6-1 and TRBJ2-7; 7 bases match TRBD2. The receptor comes from a human donor with alopecia areata. CDR3 DNA: TGTGCCAGCAGTGAACGCCAGCGGGGCGAGCAGTACTTC. The encoded protein is CASSERQRGEQYF.